Presented here are 28 T cell receptor beta chains from one specimen sequenced in a study of T cell repertoires in cytomegalovirus infection. These receptors' antigens are unknown. From the reads, TCRdb called clonotypes with MiXCR, one entry per CDR3 protein. The sample lists around 900,000 distinct CDR3 sequences; roughly 30% were seen once. Sequences were derived from cultured CD8+ T cells from PBMCs, sampled from culture after CMV antigen stimulation. Every receptor here comes from a human donor in good health (CMV status not recorded). Some clones in this sample may be carry-over from other donors' samples.

V usage is TRBV4-3 and J usage is TRBJ2-1; 9 bases agree with TRBD2. The V and J ends lost 0 bases and 4 bases, in that order; junction bases with no gene match: 4. The germline V gene encodes CDR1 LGHNA and CDR2 YSLEER. CDR3 length: 16 amino acids. Written as DNA, the CDR3 is TGCGCCAGCAGCCAAGAGTGGGCGGGAGGGTACAATGAGCAGTTCTTC. It is translated as CASSQEWAGGYNEQFF.

The CDR3 is CASRRGDQPQHF. CDR3 DNA: TGTGCCAGCAGGAGGGGTGATCAGCCCCAGCATTTT. The chain joins TRBV6-1 to TRBJ1-5; the D gene is possibly TRBD1 (5 bases). Trimming took 6 bases from V and 5 from J, leaving 8 bases between them. This CDR3 has 12 amino acids. Germline loops: CDR1 MNHNS, CDR2 SASEGT.

V usage is TRBV19 and J usage is TRBJ1-2; D is undetermined. V was trimmed by 5 bases and J by 4 bases, leaving 14 bases between them. Germline-derived CDR1 and CDR2 are LNHDA and SQIVND (reference sequence). There are 14 residues in the CDR3. The CDR3 spells CASSDKTAIYGYTF. CDR3 sequence (DNA): TGTGCCAGTAGTGACAAAACAGCTATCTATGGCTACACCTTC.

The chain joins TRBV5-6 to TRBJ2-1; 9 nucleotides match TRBD2. This CDR3 has 12 amino acids. Looked up from germline, CDR1 is SGHDT and CDR2 is YYEEEE. Germline trimming cut 5 bases from V and 10 bases from J; bases unmatched to any gene: 4. CDR3 protein: CASRGGGAEQFF. CDR3 in DNA: TGTGCCAGCAGGGGCGGGGGGGCCGAGCAGTTCTTC. The full variable domain, rest sourced from reference TRBV5-6 and TRBJ2-1, is DAGVTQSPTHLIKTRGQQVTLRCSPKSGHDTVSWYQQALGQGPQFIFQYYEEEERQRGNFPDRFSGHQFPNYSSELNVNALLLGDSALYLCASRGGGAEQFFGPGTRLTVL.

The CDR3 DNA reads TGTGCCAGCAGCCAACGGGGGACAGGGAAATCAGATACGCAGTATTTT. Translating gives CASSQRGTGKSDTQYF. V gene TRBV4-2 combines with J gene TRBJ2-3, with TRBD1 matching 9 bases. The trim removed 2 bases at V and 4 bases at J, leaving 7 bases unmatched. Germline V gene data show CDR1 as LGHNA and CDR2 as YNFKEQ. The CDR3 extends over 16 amino acids.

This clonotype was counted a few times. The rearrangement joins TRBV9 to TRBJ2-2; 10 nucleotides line up with TRBD2. The CDR3 has 19 residues. The germline CDR1 and CDR2 sequences are SGDLS and YYNGEE. V was pared by 4 bases and J by 0 bases, with 12 bases of the junction left unmatched. Here the CDR3 DNA reads TGTGCCAGCAGCCACGGGATAGGAACTAGCGGGGCGAACACCGGGGAGCTGTTTTTT. This sequence encodes CASSHGIGTSGANTGELFF.

The sample holds a few counts of this clonotype. This chain joins TRBV19 and TRBJ1-5; D gene unclear. V was shortened by 5 bases and J by 2 bases, with 13 bases between the two germline ends. This CDR3 has 15 residues. Germline V gene data show CDR1 as LNHDA and CDR2 as SQIVND (reference sequence). The CDR3 loop is CASSRRDGGNQPQHF. CDR3 sequence (DNA): TGTGCCAGTAGTCGACGGGATGGGGGCAATCAGCCCCAGCATTTT.

This clonotype was seen a handful of times. The chain has TRBV6-2 or TRBV6-3 and TRBJ2-1; 7 bases are a match to TRBD1. V dropped 0 bases and J dropped 0; count of bases not matched to a gene: 5. In germline, CDR1 is MNHEY, CDR2 SVGEGT. This CDR3 is 17 amino acids long. The CDR3 sequence: CASSYSGQPSSYNEQFF. Written as DNA, the CDR3 is TGTGCCAGCAGTTACTCGGGACAGCCTAGCTCCTACAATGAGCAGTTCTTC.

This chain joins TRBV5-1 and TRBJ2-1, with 13 bases that match TRBD2. Germline V lookup: CDR1 SGHRS, CDR2 YFSETQ. This CDR3 is built from 15 residues. With 3 bases clipped from V and 6 bases from J, the junction kept 3 bases outside the gene matches. The CDR3 is CASSWTSGGGNEQFF. The CDR3 DNA sequence: TGCGCCAGCAGCTGGACTAGCGGGGGAGGCAATGAGCAGTTCTTC.

V is TRBV20-1 and J is TRBJ1-4, with D possibly being TRBD1 (6 bases). V lost 5 bases and J 4 bases, leaving 17 bases between the germline ends. The length of the CDR3 is 15 residues. Germline CDR1 is DFQATT and CDR2 is SNEGSKA (reference sequence). CDR3 amino acids: CSAPGGLWGNEKLFF. DNA of the CDR3: TGCAGTGCTCCGGGGGGGCTCTGGGGTAATGAAAAACTGTTTTTT.

The chain links TRBV2 to TRBJ2-5, with no clear D. Deletions cut 7 bases from V and 2 bases from J, with 8 bases between. The germline CDR1 and CDR2 sequences are SNHLY and FYNNEI. The CDR3 contains 12 residues. The CDR3 is CASIEGQETQYF. In nucleotides, the CDR3 is TGTGCCAGCATCGAAGGGCAAGAGACCCAGTACTTC. Full variable domain (missing parts from reference TRBV2 and TRBJ2-5): EPEVTQTPSHQVTQMGQEVILRCVPISNHLYFYWYRQILGQKVEFLVSFYNNEISEKSEIFDDQFSVERPDGSNFTLKIRSTKLEDSAMYFCASIEGQETQYFGPGTRLLVL.

This chain connects TRBV27 to TRBJ1-1; TRBD1 agrees at 8 bases. The V gene's germline CDR1 is MNHEY and CDR2 SMNVEV (reference sequence). The V segment lost 8 bases and the J segment 4 bases; nucleotides outside the gene matches: 12. The CDR3 runs 15 residues. The CDR3 is CASFSTGQGATEAFF. In DNA form, the CDR3 reads TGTGCCAGCTTTTCGACCGGACAGGGTGCCACTGAAGCTTTCTTT.

This clonotype was recorded only once. The chain recombines TRBV24-1 with TRBJ2-1, with 11 bases matching TRBD2. This CDR3 spans 19 amino acids. The J segment lost 1 base and the V segment lost 9 bases, leaving 16 bases of the junction unmatched. Germline V gene sequence: CDR1 KGHDR, CDR2 SFDVKD. The CDR3: CATAPTSGGAPLSYNEQFF. The CDR3 bases are TGTGCCACCGCTCCTACTAGCGGGGGCGCTCCTCTGTCCTACAATGAGCAGTTCTTC.

The V gene is TRBV2, the J gene TRBJ1-1; no definite D call. The V end was cut by 5 bases, the J end by 3 bases, with 13 bases between. Germline values: CDR1 SNHLY, CDR2 FYNNEI. The CDR3 covers 14 residues. CDR3 DNA: TGTGCCAGCAGTCGGACGTTTGGGGACACTGAAGCTTTCTTT. It yields the protein CASSRTFGDTEAFF.

V and J are TRBV7-6 and TRBJ1-6, with TRBD1 matching over 8 bases. Germline CDR1 is SGHVS and CDR2 is FNYEAQ. The J segment lost 4 bases and the V segment lost 5 bases, leaving 4 bases of the junction unmatched. This CDR3 is built from 15 residues. In DNA form, the CDR3 reads TGTGCCAGCAGCCACCGGGACAGGTATAATTCACCCCTCCACTTT. This gives the protein CASSHRDRYNSPLHF.

This clonotype appeared a few times. The chain combines TRBV10-3 with TRBJ2-2; D perhaps matches TRBD2 (7 bases). This CDR3 has 17 amino acids. The ends were cut back, 7 bases at V and 5 bases at J, with 23 bases in the middle. From germline, CDR1 is ENHRY and CDR2 SYGVKD. The CDR3 DNA follows: TGTGCCATCACCGCAGGGATGGGGGGGCCTCGGACCGGGGAGCTGTTTTTT. Translating gives CAITAGMGGPRTGELFF.

The rearrangement uses TRBV7-6 and TRBJ2-5, with a tentative D call TRBD2 (5 bases). In germline, CDR1 is SGHVS, CDR2 FNYEAQ. CDR3 length: 15 residues. Trimming pared 1 base from V and 2 bases from J, leaving 11 bases between. The chain's CDR3 is CASSLVHRGQETQYF. For the CDR3, the DNA is TGTGCCAGCAGCTTAGTACACCGGGGTCAAGAGACCCAGTACTTC.

The chain has TRBV27 and TRBJ2-7, with 9 bases lining up with TRBD1. This CDR3 has 17 residues. The germline V gene has CDR1 MNHEY and CDR2 SMNVEV (reference sequence). V shed 2 bases, J shed 4 bases, and the junction held 12 bases outside the gene matches. The CDR3 spells CASSLRGTGYSGYEQYF. DNA for the CDR3: TGTGCCAGCAGTTTAAGGGGGACAGGGTATTCCGGATACGAGCAGTACTTC.

In its sample, this clonotype was seen a few times. The rearrangement uses TRBV2 and TRBJ2-5; D not certain. CDR1 SNHLY and CDR2 FYNNEI come from the germline V gene. Trimming pared 1 base from V and 4 bases from J, leaving 16 bases between. The CDR3 is 16 residues long. CDR3 loop: CASSEGSALRSETQYF. The CDR3 bases are TGTGCCAGCAGTGAAGGGTCAGCGTTACGATCAGAGACCCAGTACTTC.

Note on this clonotype: One junction end does not reproduce the germline sequence, and a read error may be involved. This chain links TRBV6-6 with TRBJ1-2; 7 bases agree with TRBD1. CDR1 is MNHNY and CDR2 is SVGAGI in the germline V gene (reference sequence). CDR3 size: 14 residues. DNA for the CDR3: TGTGCCAACAGTACCTCTGACAGGGACGTTGGCTACACCTTC. Encoded protein: CANSTSDRDVGYTF.

This clonotype was observed a handful of times. V gene TRBV12-3 or TRBV12-4 combines with J gene TRBJ1-1; perhaps TRBD1 as D (6 bases). CDR3 size: 12 residues. V lost 8 bases and J lost 3, with 10 bases in between. The CDR3 DNA reads as TGTGCCAGCCCCGCAGGGGACACTGAAGCTTTCTTT. Protein: CASPAGDTEAFF.

This rearrangement joins TRBV7-6 to TRBJ2-1, with TRBD2 as a possible D gene (7 bases). The CDR3 runs to 14 residues. Deletions cut 7 bases from V and 2 bases from J, with 12 bases between. The V gene's germline CDR1 is SGHVS and CDR2 FNYEAQ. The CDR3 DNA sequence: TGTGCCAGCACCGACGGGGGGCCCTACAATGAGCAGTTCTTC. Protein sequence: CASTDGGPYNEQFF.

This clonotype was counted between two and nine times. This chain connects TRBV7-3 to TRBJ2-2; TRBD2 agrees at 9 bases. V shed 5 bases, J shed 5 bases, and the junction held 9 bases outside the gene matches. The CDR3 contains 16 residues. Germline V CDR1 and CDR2: SGHTA, FQGTGA. CDR3 nucleotides: TGTGCCAGCAGCGCTGCTAGCGGGGTTGGGACCGGGGAGCTGTTTTTT. Encoded protein: CASSAASGVGTGELFF.

The V and J genes are TRBV27 and TRBJ1-4; D is ambiguous. CDR1 is MNHEY and CDR2 is SMNVEV in the germline V gene (reference sequence). This CDR3 spans 17 amino acids. The germline V and J ends were trimmed by 2 bases and 0 bases, with 13 bases remaining between them. CDR3 coding DNA: TGTGCCAGCAGTTTAAGTTGGGGTCGCACAACTAATGAAAAACTGTTTTTT. This codes for CASSLSWGRTTNEKLFF.

In regard to this clonotype: Relative to the germline gene, one junction end is altered; a read error may explain this. This sequence joins TRBV20-1 and TRBJ1-5, with 7 nucleotides matching TRBD1. Germline-derived CDR1 and CDR2 are DFQATT and SNEGSKA (reference sequence). The CDR3 sequence is 16 residues long. The DNA of the CDR3 is TGCAGTGCTCGAGAGGACAGGAGCTTTAGCAATCAGTCCCAGCATTTT. It encodes CSAREDRSFSNQSQHF.

The V call is TRBV4-1, the J call TRBJ2-5, with D tentatively TRBD1 or TRBD2 (6 bases each). The CDR3 is 14 residues long. Germline V gives CDR1 MGHRA, CDR2 YSYEKL. V was clipped by 1 base and J by 5 bases, with 11 bases between them. The chain's CDR3 is CASSQVTGAETQYF. For the CDR3, the DNA is TGCGCCAGCAGCCAAGTAACGGGGGCGGAGACCCAGTACTTC.

This sequence joins TRBV18 and TRBJ1-5, with 7 bases identical to TRBD1. Trimming took 6 bases from V and 4 from J; bases not matched to a gene: 6. CDR3 length: 14 amino acids. Germline CDR1 reads KGHSH; CDR2 reads LQKENI. The CDR3 sequence is CASSTRDRNQPQHF. The CDR3 bases are TGTGCCAGCTCGACTCGGGACAGAAATCAGCCCCAGCATTTT.

V and J are TRBV2 and TRBJ1-6; TRBD1 might be the D (6 bases). Per the germline V gene, CDR1 is SNHLY and CDR2 is FYNNEI. This CDR3 has 17 residues. V was trimmed by 4 bases and J by 7 bases, leaving 20 bases between them. Here the CDR3 DNA reads TGTGCCAGCAGTGCCGAAAGTGGGGGGCCGGTCAATTCACCCCTCCACTTT. Translating gives CASSAESGGPVNSPLHF.